The next 2 T cell receptor beta chains were all read from a single sample in a study of chemoradiotherapy in HPV16-positive cancers. TCRdb's table, derived via immunoSEQ multiplex PCR, lists solely in-frame clones and lacks some. The table records about 68,000 clones, roughly 90% of them present only once. The starting material was blood, obtained from a patient who underwent chemoradiotherapy. The receptors originated from a human donor with HPV-associated anogenital cancer.

V usage is TRBV6-4 and J usage is TRBJ1-2; the match to TRBD1 covers 7 bases. The germline CDR1 and CDR2 sequences are MRHNA and SNTAGT. The V and J ends lost 5 bases and 4 bases, in that order; junction bases with no gene match: 13. The CDR3 has 16 amino acids. CDR3: CASSSWDRRLRYGYTF. CDR3 nucleotide sequence: TGTGCCAGCAGTTCTTGGGACAGAAGGCTACGCTATGGCTACACCTTC.

The chain joins TRBV27 to TRBJ1-4; D is unresolved. This CDR3 region has 14 residues. Trimming removed 3 bases at V and 8 bases at J, with 13 bases between. CDR1 is MNHEY, CDR2 SMNVEV, per germline (reference sequence). CDR3 sequence reads: CASSLNSAPEKLFF. CDR3 sequence (DNA): TGTGCCAGCAGTTTGAACAGTGCTCCGGAAAAACTGTTTTTT.